This T cell receptor beta chain was retrieved from a study of blood T cell repertoires in COVID-19. Across the whole study: Collection of acute and convalescent COVID-19 samples took place in the United States, Italy and Spain. From T cells, B-cell-depleted T cells, or PBMCs came the material, which was cDNA or gDNA.

This CDR3 is built from 15 residues. Trimming left V 2 bases short and J 4 bases short, with 12 bases between. From germline, CDR1 is LNHNV and CDR2 YYDKDF (reference sequence). In the original analysis: For nucleated cells, counts were estimated from reference gene primer amplification. The repertoire was sequenced with immunoSEQ multiplex PCR; TCRdb's copy has only in-frame clones and lacks some. V and J calls and clone size are given by that table; D and trimming were obtained from the DNA. The table records 200,000 to 250,000 clones, roughly 94% of them present only once. The receptor was isolated from a man aged 25-45 years with acute or convalescent COVID-19. The sample taken for sequencing was peripheral blood. This chain links TRBV15 with TRBJ1-5, with D perhaps TRBD1 (5 bases). CDR3 bases: TGTGCCACCAGCAGAATGGGGGGGGGAAATCAGCCCCAGCATTTT. Translating gives CATSRMGGGNQPQHF. The full variable domain, with the rest looked up from reference TRBV15 and TRBJ1-5, is DAMVIQNPRYQVTQFGKPVTLSCSQTLNHNVMYWYQQKSSQAPKLLFHYYDKDFNNEADTPDNFQSRRPNTSFCFLDIRSPGLGDTAMYLCATSRMGGGNQPQHFGDGTRLSIL.